These T cell receptor beta chains were read from a single sample in a study of technical replicates of blood from four donors. Only in-frame clones appear in the TCRdb table, and some are missing; sequencing was by immunoSEQ multiplex PCR. Counted here are around 57,000 clones, 97% occurring once; the ten biggest clones make up 0.19%. The material sequenced was T cells isolated from PBMCs. These receptors all stem from a human donor in good health. CDR3s include the opening cysteine and the closing phenylalanine or tryptophan. The D gene is left open where the match is weak. Some rows have no size entry. The others give once, few or many, or a class for an expanded clone.

>.|TRBJ1-1|TRBV9|.
TGTGCCAGCAGCGCAAGGGGTGTCGGTGAAGCTTTCTTT
CASSARGVGEAFF
>.|TRBJ1-2|TRBV15|.
TGTGCCACCAGCAGAGATAGATCGTATGGCTACACCTTC
CATSRDRSYGYTF
>TRBD2|TRBJ2-3|TRBV5-6|.
TGTGCCAGCAGCTTGGGTTCTAGCGGGGGGCCAACAGATACGCAGTATTTT
CASSLGSSGGPTDTQYF
>TRBD2|TRBJ2-1|TRBV5-1|once
TGCGCCAGCAGCTTGGGGCTACTAGCGGGGGGTGAGCAGTTCTTC
CASSLGLLAGGEQFF
>TRBD2|TRBJ2-5|TRBV14|.
TGTGCCAGCAGCCAAGGGCTGGGACTAGCGGGGGGAGAGACCCAGTACTTC
CASSQGLGLAGGETQYF
>.|TRBJ2-1|TRBV5-1|.
TGCGCCAGCAGCCCCACTGGACACTCCTACAATGAGCAGTTCTTC
CASSPTGHSYNEQFF
>.|TRBJ2-4|TRBV28|once
TGTGCCAGCAAATCGGGACACTTAGCCAAAAACATTCAGTACTTC
CASKSGHLAKNIQYF
>TRBD1|TRBJ2-7|TRBV9|.
TGTGCCAGCAGCGTGCGGACAGGGGTGGGGTTCGACGAGCAGTACTTC
CASSVRTGVGFDEQYF
>TRBD1|TRBJ2-5|TRBV14|.
TGTGCCAGCAGCCGCCGACAGGGAGCAGGGACCCAGTACTTC
CASSRRQGAGTQYF
>.|TRBJ1-5|TRBV2|.
TGTGCCAGCAGTGCTAGGGGGAGCAATCAGCCCCAGCATTTT
CASSARGSNQPQHF